This TCR beta chain was captured by sequencing in a study of blood T cells in healthy people across ages. Healthy Caucasian individuals from Russia aged about 6 to 90 served as donors. About this clonotype itself: As yet, its antigen is unknown.

A J-beta primer mix and a sample-barcoded 5' primer were used in a second PCR of about 7 to 11 cycles. Every molecule of cDNA carried a tag from a template-switch adaptor with 12 random nucleotides. TCRdb analysed the 5' RACE reads with MiXCR anew, one entry per CDR3 protein. Of 1.5 million to 2 million distinct CDR3 sequences detected, roughly 50% appear once; the ten largest clones hold approximately 2.1%. Study-wide points: Per million T cells, TCR beta diversity dropped roughly linearly as age increased. Estimates based on one million T cells were treated as lower bounds.

The CDR3 runs to 18 residues. V lost 2 bases, J lost 6 bases, and 15 bases stayed unmatched. The germline V gene encodes CDR1 SGHVS and CDR2 FQNEAQ. The clonotype originates from a woman aged 40 to 55 in good health. The V call is TRBV7-8, the J call TRBJ2-3; 9 nucleotides agree with TRBD1. The sequenced material came from blood. The CDR3 DNA is TGTGCCAGCAGCTTACTATCGGGAGAGACAGGGGGTTGGGATACGCAGTATTTT. It is translated as CASSLLSGETGGWDTQYF.